The rows below give T cell receptor beta chains drawn from one sample of a study of T cell responses to AZD1222 COVID-19 vaccine. TCRdb keeps only in-frame clones here, not all; method: immunoSEQ multiplex PCR. The data show about 83,000 clones, around 91% seen once. This material consisted of peripheral blood, taken on day 0 of AZD1222 vaccination. All receptors derive from an adult in good health. CDR3s include the opening cysteine and the closing phenylalanine or tryptophan. Fields, in order: J gene, V gene, clone size, D gene, CDR3 protein, CDR3 DNA. A D gene is named only where the DNA matches it firmly. Clone size is stated in some rows and not others, as once, few, many or a class when expanded.

j_gene: TRBJ1-2
v_gene: TRBV5-1
abundance: NA
d_gene: NA
CDR3aa: CASSFRGAGMIDGYTF
CDR3nt: TGCGCCAGCAGCTTTCGAGGGGCTGGGATGATTGATGGCTACACCTTC

j_gene: TRBJ1-1
v_gene: TRBV3-1/TRBV3-2
abundance: NA
d_gene: NA
CDR3aa: CASSQDRRAGFTEAFF
CDR3nt: TGTGCCAGCAGCCAAGATCGTCGGGCAGGGTTCACTGAAGCTTTCTTT

j_gene: TRBJ2-7
v_gene: TRBV19
abundance: NA
d_gene: TRBD1
CDR3aa: CASSKGQGYEQYF
CDR3nt: TGTGCCAGTAGTAAGGGACAGGGCTACGAGCAGTACTTC

j_gene: TRBJ1-4
v_gene: TRBV5-4
abundance: NA
d_gene: NA
CDR3aa: CASSGGGKREKLFF
CDR3nt: TGTGCCAGCAGCGGGGGGGGAAAACGGGAAAAACTGTTTTTT

j_gene: TRBJ2-1
v_gene: TRBV19
abundance: NA
d_gene: TRBD2
CDR3aa: CASRRAGGSGEQFF
CDR3nt: TGTGCCAGTAGGCGGGCGGGAGGTTCAGGCGAGCAGTTCTTC

j_gene: TRBJ2-3
v_gene: TRBV4-1
abundance: once
d_gene: TRBD2
CDR3aa: CASSPTAGGFTDTQYF
CDR3nt: TGCGCCAGCAGCCCAACAGCGGGAGGGTTCACAGATACGCAGTATTTT

j_gene: TRBJ2-2
v_gene: TRBV29-1
abundance: NA
d_gene: TRBD1
CDR3aa: CSVLRSTGGAGELFF
CDR3nt: TGCAGCGTCCTACGCTCGACAGGGGGCGCGGGGGAGCTGTTTTTT

j_gene: TRBJ2-3
v_gene: TRBV7-3
abundance: NA
d_gene: TRBD2
CDR3aa: CASSPGGGTSTDTQYF
CDR3nt: TGTGCCAGCAGTCCGGGCGGGGGTACTAGCACAGATACGCAGTATTTT

j_gene: TRBJ2-7
v_gene: TRBV29-1
abundance: NA
d_gene: TRBD2
CDR3aa: CSVMGGTSASYEQYF
CDR3nt: TGCAGCGTTATGGGGGGGACTAGCGCGTCCTACGAGCAGTACTTC

j_gene: TRBJ2-3
v_gene: TRBV30
abundance: NA
d_gene: TRBD1
CDR3aa: CAWSVSRGLTDTQYF
CDR3nt: TGTGCCTGGAGTGTGTCCAGGGGGCTAACAGATACGCAGTATTTT

j_gene: TRBJ2-3
v_gene: TRBV2
abundance: NA
d_gene: NA
CDR3aa: CASSEGTRDTQYF
CDR3nt: TGTGCCAGCAGTGAAGGCACGCGAGATACGCAGTATTTT

j_gene: TRBJ2-5
v_gene: TRBV7-2
abundance: NA
d_gene: TRBD1
CDR3aa: CASSPGQGARGTQYF
CDR3nt: TGTGCCAGCAGCCCGGGACAGGGGGCGCGTGGGACCCAGTACTTC

j_gene: TRBJ2-4
v_gene: TRBV6-5
abundance: NA
d_gene: NA
CDR3aa: CASSRIGDIQYF
CDR3nt: TGTGCCAGCAGTCGGATAGGAGACATTCAGTACTTC

j_gene: TRBJ1-1
v_gene: TRBV25-1
abundance: NA
d_gene: NA
CDR3aa: CASREAGPYTEAFF
CDR3nt: TGTGCCAGCAGGGAAGCTGGACCTTACACTGAAGCTTTCTTT

j_gene: TRBJ1-1
v_gene: TRBV6-1
abundance: NA
d_gene: NA
CDR3aa: CASSERILTEAFF
CDR3nt: TGTGCCAGCAGTGAAAGGATACTTACTGAAGCTTTCTTT

j_gene: TRBJ1-3
v_gene: TRBV28
abundance: NA
d_gene: NA
CDR3aa: CASSFGGSGNTIYF
CDR3nt: TGTGCCAGCAGTTTTGGGGGTTCTGGAAACACCATATATTTT

j_gene: TRBJ2-7
v_gene: TRBV9
abundance: few
d_gene: NA
CDR3aa: CASSGRREQAYEQYF
CDR3nt: TGTGCCAGCAGCGGCAGGAGGGAGCAAGCCTACGAGCAGTACTTC

j_gene: TRBJ1-1
v_gene: TRBV7-9
abundance: NA
d_gene: NA
CDR3aa: CASSPHTEAFF
CDR3nt: TGTGCCAGCAGCCCCCACACTGAAGCTTTCTTT

j_gene: TRBJ2-5
v_gene: TRBV7-2
abundance: once
d_gene: TRBD2
CDR3aa: CASSGGSVETQYF
CDR3nt: TGTGCCAGCAGCGGCGGGAGTGTGGAGACCCAGTACTTC

j_gene: TRBJ2-5
v_gene: TRBV4-1
abundance: NA
d_gene: NA
CDR3aa: CASSRGISAPAETQYF
CDR3nt: TGCGCCAGCAGCCGAGGGATTAGCGCGCCGGCGGAGACCCAGTACTTC

j_gene: TRBJ2-1
v_gene: TRBV2
abundance: NA
d_gene: TRBD1
CDR3aa: CASKPDRGPYNEQFF
CDR3nt: TGTGCCAGCAAACCGGACAGGGGGCCCTACAATGAGCAGTTCTTC

j_gene: TRBJ2-1
v_gene: TRBV7-7
abundance: NA
d_gene: NA
CDR3aa: CASSRGRNNEQFF
CDR3nt: TGTGCTAGCAGCCGCGGACGGAACAATGAGCAGTTCTTC

j_gene: TRBJ2-1
v_gene: TRBV11-2
abundance: NA
d_gene: TRBD2
CDR3aa: CASRVGSGRFNEQFF
CDR3nt: TGTGCCAGCAGGGTCGGTAGCGGGAGGTTCAATGAGCAGTTCTTC

j_gene: TRBJ1-1
v_gene: TRBV28
abundance: NA
d_gene: NA
CDR3aa: CASSLGQNTEAFF
CDR3nt: TGTGCCAGCAGTTTAGGGCAGAACACTGAAGCTTTCTTT

j_gene: TRBJ1-4
v_gene: TRBV14
abundance: NA
d_gene: TRBD1
CDR3aa: CASSQDPGQGVGRLFF
CDR3nt: TGTGCCAGCAGCCAAGATCCCGGGCAGGGGGTTGGTCGGCTGTTTTTT

j_gene: TRBJ1-4
v_gene: TRBV27
abundance: once
d_gene: NA
CDR3aa: CASSLSPGNEKLFF
CDR3nt: TGTGCCAGCAGTTTATCCCCCGGTAATGAAAAACTGTTTTTT

j_gene: TRBJ1-6
v_gene: TRBV6-1
abundance: NA
d_gene: NA
CDR3aa: CASSDAAGNSPLHF
CDR3nt: TGTGCCAGCAGTGACGCAGCTGGTAATTCACCCCTCCACTTT

j_gene: TRBJ2-5
v_gene: TRBV5-5
abundance: NA
d_gene: TRBD1
CDR3aa: CASSSSRGRAETQYF
CDR3nt: TGTGCCAGCAGCTCGAGCAGGGGGCGGGCGGAGACCCAGTACTTC

j_gene: TRBJ1-3
v_gene: TRBV10-3
abundance: NA
d_gene: NA
CDR3aa: CAISESTRGIRIGGNTIYF
CDR3nt: TGTGCCATCAGTGAGTCGACACGGGGTATCCGAATAGGGGGAAACACCATATATTTT

j_gene: TRBJ2-7
v_gene: TRBV5-6
abundance: NA
d_gene: NA
CDR3aa: CASSLRGRAGEQYF
CDR3nt: TGTGCCAGCAGCTTGAGGGGGAGGGCCGGCGAGCAGTACTTC

j_gene: TRBJ2-5
v_gene: TRBV11-2
abundance: NA
d_gene: TRBD2
CDR3aa: CASSLNGGRVGETQYF
CDR3nt: TGTGCCAGCAGCTTAAACGGCGGGAGGGTTGGGGAGACCCAGTACTTC

j_gene: TRBJ2-3
v_gene: TRBV30
abundance: NA
d_gene: TRBD1
CDR3aa: CACLSGTGSTDTQYF
CDR3nt: TGTGCCTGCCTCTCGGGGACAGGATCCACAGATACGCAGTATTTT

j_gene: TRBJ1-3
v_gene: TRBV2
abundance: NA
d_gene: TRBD1
CDR3aa: CATKTGGGLSGNTIYF
CDR3nt: TGTGCCACCAAGACAGGGGGTGGCCTCTCTGGAAACACCATATATTTT

j_gene: TRBJ1-1
v_gene: TRBV3-1/TRBV3-2
abundance: NA
d_gene: NA
CDR3aa: CASSQVGRVNTEAFF
CDR3nt: TGTGCCAGCAGCCAAGTCGGGAGGGTGAACACTGAAGCTTTCTTT

j_gene: TRBJ2-1
v_gene: TRBV6-6
abundance: NA
d_gene: TRBD2
CDR3aa: CASSFASGINEQFF
CDR3nt: TGTGCCAGCAGTTTCGCTAGCGGGATTAATGAGCAGTTCTTC

j_gene: TRBJ1-5
v_gene: TRBV7-7
abundance: NA
d_gene: TRBD1
CDR3aa: CASSWGQGSNQPQHF
CDR3nt: TGTGCCAGCAGCTGGGGACAGGGAAGCAATCAGCCCCAGCATTTT

j_gene: TRBJ1-2
v_gene: TRBV28
abundance: NA
d_gene: TRBD1
CDR3aa: CASSPTGGGRYYGYTF
CDR3nt: TGTGCCAGCAGTCCAACAGGGGGCGGGAGGTACTATGGCTACACCTTC

j_gene: TRBJ2-1
v_gene: TRBV24-1
abundance: NA
d_gene: TRBD2
CDR3aa: CATGYTSGSYNEQFF
CDR3nt: TGTGCCACCGGATACACTAGCGGCTCCTACAATGAGCAGTTCTTC